The clone carrying this TCR beta chain was counted many times. Its antigen is still unknown. These data belong to a study of identical twins. This CDR3 region has 14 residues. V was cut by 0 bases and J by 7 bases, with 11 bases left in between. Germline V gives CDR1 MGHRA, CDR2 YSYEKL. Findings and caveats of the study: While abundant cord blood beta clonotypes carried fewer insertions, memory repertoires showed no such pattern. Models underestimated TCR alpha sharing (out-of-frame) in monozygotic twins. Out-of-frame alpha sequences shared by twins were enriched for low generation probability.

TCRdb reprocessed the 5' RACE reads with MiXCR, giving one entry per CDR3 protein. The sample includes about 890,000 distinct CDR3 sequences, over 9% seen only once; the top ten take around 1.6%. Separately, the same data were catalogued under a study of yellow fever vaccine responses in identical twins. This second study notes: Reported findings indicate that twins' vaccine T cell responses seemed partially convergent, partially personalized.

The chain links TRBV4-1 to TRBJ2-3, with a weak D call TRBD1 (6 bases). This sequence was found in a woman under 30 in good health. The source material was PBMCs. The CDR3 loop reads CASSQERGKNTQYF. The CDR3 DNA follows: TGCGCCAGCAGCCAAGAGAGGGGGAAAAATACGCAGTATTTT.